The 17 T cell receptor beta chains listed next were all sequenced from one sample in a study of blood T cell repertoires in COVID-19. Sequencing used immunoSEQ multiplex PCR; TCRdb keeps in-frame clones, though not all of them. The data show some 340,000 clones, roughly 87% seen once. The sequenced sample consisted of PBMCs or T cells enriched from blood (not recorded which). Receptors were obtained from a woman aged 50 to 65 who had recovered from COVID-19.

The chain combines TRBV6-2 or TRBV6-3 with TRBJ1-1; 9 bases line up with TRBD1. The trim removed 5 bases at V and 5 bases at J, leaving 6 bases unmatched. The germline gives CDR1 MNHEY, CDR2 SVGEGT. This CDR3 has 14 amino acids. The CDR3 loop is CASSITGGRTEAFF. The CDR3, as DNA: TGTGCCAGCAGTATTACAGGGGGCCGTACTGAAGCTTTCTTT.

The V gene is TRBV6-2 or TRBV6-3, the J gene TRBJ1-5; the D is unclear. V lost 0 bases to trimming and J lost 0 bases, with 6 bases between them. The CDR3 is made up of 15 amino acids. CDR1 and CDR2 (germline): MNHEY, SVGEGT. CDR3 coding DNA: TGTGCCAGCAGTTACTCGGCAGGTAGCAATCAGCCCCAGCATTTT. Residues: CASSYSAGSNQPQHF.

The sample holds a few counts of this clone. The rearrangement links TRBV5-1 to TRBJ1-1; no firm D call. Trimming removed 0 bases from V and 1 base from J, with 7 bases in between. This CDR3 has 14 residues. The germline CDR1 and CDR2 sequences are SGHRS and YFSETQ. CDR3 in DNA: TGCGCCAGCAGCTTGGCCGGTAAGAACACTGAAGCTTTCTTT. Protein: CASSLAGKNTEAFF.

The chain uses TRBV9 and TRBJ1-6; tentatively, D is TRBD1 (5 bases). The CDR3 is 14 amino acids. The V end lost 0 bases, the J end lost 9 bases, and 10 bases lay between the germline ends. Germline V gives CDR1 SGDLS, CDR2 YYNGEE. CDR3 sequence reads: CASSVAGEGSPLHF. CDR3 nucleotides: TGTGCCAGCAGCGTAGCGGGGGAAGGTTCACCCCTCCACTTT.

The chain recombines TRBV6-6 with TRBJ1-2; 10 bases fit TRBD1. Germline lookup yields CDR1 MNHNY and CDR2 SVGAGI (reference sequence). The CDR3 has 14 amino acids. J was trimmed by 8 bases and V by 2 bases; bases with no gene match: 5. The CDR3 is CASSYVGQGYGYTF. The CDR3 DNA sequence: TGTGCCAGCAGTTACGTGGGACAGGGGTACGGCTACACCTTC.

The chain joins TRBV11-3 to TRBJ2-1; 8 bases line up with TRBD2. The CDR3 has 17 residues. Germline-derived CDR1 and CDR2 are SGHNT and YENEEA. V lost 4 bases to trimming and J lost 8 bases; unmatched junction nucleotides: 16. The CDR3 here is CASSSGVRAAGGYEQFF. CDR3 nucleotides: TGTGCCAGCAGCTCAGGGGTCCGGGCCGCGGGGGGTTATGAGCAGTTCTTC.

The gene calls are TRBV11-2 and TRBJ2-7; D gene uncertain. Trimming stripped 3 bases from V and 0 bases from J, with 12 bases between. The CDR3 has 15 amino acids. Germline V gene sequence: CDR1 SGHAT, CDR2 FQNNGV. DNA for the CDR3: TGTGCCAGCAGCTTTCAGACTCATCACTCCTACGAGCAGTACTTC. Its protein is CASSFQTHHSYEQYF.

This clone was observed a single time. The V call is TRBV19, the J call TRBJ1-2, with 7 bases identical to TRBD1. V dropped 5 bases and J dropped 4; count of bases not matched to a gene: 7. The germline gives CDR1 LNHDA, CDR2 SQIVND (reference sequence). The CDR3 extends over 14 amino acids. CDR3 DNA: TGTGCCAGTAGTTGGGACAGTGTCTCCTATGGCTACACCTTC. Translating gives CASSWDSVSYGYTF.

V gene TRBV21-1 combines with J gene TRBJ1-2; TRBD1, the table's D call, was not compared with the DNA. TRBV21-1 is a listed pseudogene. The CDR3 sequence is 15 residues long. CDR3 sequence reads: CASSQLTGENYGYTF. The CDR3 DNA follows: TGTGCCAGCAGCCAATTGACAGGGGAAAACTATGGCTACACCTTC.

The V and J genes are TRBV10-3 and TRBJ2-7; 8 nucleotides match TRBD1. This CDR3 spans 13 amino acids. Losses at the gene ends were 3 bases for V and 3 bases for J; bases not matched to a gene: 1. Germline-derived CDR1 and CDR2 are ENHRY and SYGVKD. The CDR3 is CAISDDRGYEQYF. CDR3 nucleotide sequence: TGTGCCATCAGTGACGACAGGGGCTACGAGCAGTACTTC.

This clone was detected only a few times. The chain links TRBV5-5 to TRBJ2-7; 13 bases line up with TRBD2. The CDR3 length is 19 residues. V lost 1 base to trimming and J lost 4 bases; unmatched junction nucleotides: 14. Germline CDR1 reads SGHKS; CDR2 reads YYEKEE (reference sequence). CDR3 in DNA: TGTGCCAGCAGCTTGTTTCCTACTAGCGGGGGGGCTTCGGCTTACGAGCAGTACTTC. Its protein is CASSLFPTSGGASAYEQYF. The variable domain in full, with the rest retrieved from reference TRBV5-5 and TRBJ2-7, is DAGVTQSPTHLIKTRGQQVTLRCSPISGHKSVSWYQQVLGQGPQFIFQYYEKEERGRGNFPDRFSARQFPNYSSELNVNALLLGDSALYLCASSLFPTSGGASAYEQYFGPGTRLTVT.

The V call is TRBV3-1 (or the pseudogene TRBV3-2), the J call TRBJ1-2; D unresolved. The length of the CDR3 is 13 residues. The V end lost 0 bases, the J end lost 2 bases, and 4 bases lay between the germline ends. Germline V gives CDR1 LGHDT, CDR2 YNNKEL (reference sequence). The DNA of the CDR3 is TGTGCCAGCAGCCAAGATTTAAACTATGGCTACACCTTC. This translates into CASSQDLNYGYTF.

V gene TRBV7-9 combines with J gene TRBJ1-2, with TRBD1 identical over 7 bases. V lost 5 bases and J lost 2; bases outside the gene matches: 5. The CDR3 spans 14 residues. CDR1 is SEHNR and CDR2 is FQNEAQ in the germline V gene (reference sequence). DNA of the CDR3: TGTGCCAGCAGCGCGGAGACAGGGAACTATGGCTACACCTTC. This translates into CASSAETGNYGYTF.

The rearrangement joins TRBV5-5 to TRBJ2-1, with a tentative D call TRBD2 (5 bases). Germline loops: CDR1 SGHKS, CDR2 YYEKEE (reference sequence). The V and J ends lost 2 bases and 4 bases respectively, with 16 bases between them. The CDR3 length is 16 residues. CDR3 DNA: TGTGCCAGCAGCTTTTCCGGACTCTCACTATACAATGAGCAGTTCTTC. Amino acids: CASSFSGLSLYNEQFF.

This clone has just one count. The chain has TRBV30 and TRBJ1-1; 7 positions match TRBD1. The CDR3 is 17 amino acids. With 5 bases clipped from V and 4 bases from J, the junction kept 19 bases outside the gene matches. In germline, CDR1 is GTSNPN, CDR2 SVGIG (reference sequence). CDR3: CAWSKQGSTLTSTEAFF. The CDR3 coding sequence is TGTGCCTGGTCGAAACAGGGGAGTACTCTTACTAGCACTGAAGCTTTCTTT.

The V call is TRBV29-1, the J call TRBJ1-2, with D hard to call. CDR1 and CDR2 from the germline V gene are SQVTM and ANQGSEA. Trimming left V 3 bases short and J 3 bases short, with 5 bases between. There are 11 residues in the CDR3. The CDR3, as DNA: TGCAGCGTTGAGGCAGACTATGGCTACACCTTC. This codes for CSVEADYGYTF.

V gene TRBV19 combines with J gene TRBJ1-5; D is unresolved. Trimming took off 2 bases at V and 4 bases at J, with 15 bases between the two ends. Germline V gene lookup returns CDR1 LNHDA and CDR2 SQIVND (reference sequence). The CDR3 runs to 16 residues. The CDR3 sequence: CASSIRSRSGNQPQHF. In nucleotides, the CDR3 is TGTGCCAGTAGTATAAGAAGTCGGAGTGGGAATCAGCCCCAGCATTTT.